These T cell receptor beta chains were read from a single sample in a study of blood T cell repertoires in COVID-19. This table comes from immunoSEQ multiplex PCR, and its TCRdb copy is limited to in-frame clones, with some not included. The table lists some 78,000 clones, roughly 84% of them singletons. Sequencing was done on a sample of peripheral blood. These TCRs come from a man aged 50 or older with acute or convalescent COVID-19. Both conserved end residues are trimmed from each CDR3. Clone sizes are given selectively: once, few, many, or a class where the clone is expanded.

v_gene,j_gene,abundance,CDR3aa
TRBV28,TRBJ2-7,.,ASRRSYEQY
TRBV6-1,TRBJ1-5,.,ASSEPRVHSNQPQH
TRBV18,TRBJ2-7,.,ASSPPGLAGVGYEQY
TRBV6-2/TRBV6-3,TRBJ2-7,.,ASSYSVQEGYEQY
TRBV29-1,TRBJ1-5,.,SVGTGVSGQPQH
TRBV6-5,TRBJ2-7,.,ASSYSWGPYEQY
TRBV6-5,TRBJ1-1,.,ASSLGQGRTEAF
TRBV2,TRBJ1-5,few,ASSVYLGGNSNQPQH
TRBV4-3,TRBJ2-2,.,ASSQDHRGAGELF
TRBV20-1,TRBJ1-2,few,SAVPNNGYT
TRBV18,TRBJ1-2,few,ASSTGDGYGYT
TRBV7-3,TRBJ1-6,.,ASSLHGTGSGSPLH
TRBV4-3,TRBJ2-3,.,ASSQDQGYTQY
TRBV5-4,TRBJ2-3,.,ASSPRRAGGKFTDTQY
TRBV13,TRBJ1-6,.,ASSLRQGSYNSPLH
TRBV19,TRBJ1-6,.,ASREQGTWNSPLH
TRBV30,TRBJ2-5,.,AWEDRGRGETQY
TRBV2,TRBJ1-1,.,ASNVQGNTEAF
TRBV23-1,TRBJ2-3,.,ASSQPGTSGEVTDTQY
TRBV11-1,TRBJ2-3,.,ASSLSGWGPRDTQY
TRBV24-1,TRBJ2-1,.,ATSDTLAGNEQF
TRBV20-1,TRBJ1-2,once,SASLRGRGGYT
TRBV7-9,TRBJ1-1,.,AISTGADEAF
TRBV27,TRBJ2-1,once,ASSLTTGLDEQF
TRBV4-1,TRBJ1-3,.,ASSQPGGSSGNTIY
TRBV4-2,TRBJ2-1,.,ASSQVLNSYNEQF
TRBV12-3/TRBV12-4,TRBJ2-7,medium-sized,ASTRDRGRQY
TRBV28,TRBJ2-1,.,ASSDPSGGVYNEQF
TRBV2,TRBJ2-7,.,ASRQGYEQY
TRBV15,TRBJ1-2,.,ATSRSGTANYGYT
TRBV19,TRBJ2-7,.,ASSGSVSGRGYEQY
TRBV7-6,TRBJ2-4,.,ASSPFGGGLTALAKNIQY
TRBV6-5,TRBJ2-5,.,ASSYSTGVETQY
TRBV11-3,TRBJ2-1,.,ASSGRDSYNEQF
TRBV5-4,TRBJ1-4,.,ASSPGGSEKLF
TRBV25-1,TRBJ1-4,.,ASKQGTEKLF
TRBV3-1/TRBV3-2,TRBJ1-1,.,ASSQGRNTEAF
TRBV5-1,TRBJ2-5,.,ASSLEGNGETQY
TRBV15,TRBJ2-7,.,ATSRDRGTGLVGEY
TRBV27,TRBJ1-6,.,ASSPTGFDYNSPLH
TRBV28,TRBJ2-3,once,ASSLGASGDTDTQY
TRBV19,TRBJ1-1,.,ASRRFPGAMNTEAF
TRBV27,TRBJ2-6,.,ASKTAFSGANVLT
TRBV19,TRBJ1-1,.,ASSGTMNTEAF
TRBV11-3,TRBJ1-5,medium-sized,ASSPWTREGDQPQH
TRBV28,TRBJ1-4,.,ASSPRLQDEKLF
TRBV2,TRBJ2-7,.,ASSEMGQAVYEQY
TRBV11-2,TRBJ2-4,.,ASSLRLAGGLNIQY
TRBV5-1,TRBJ1-6,once,ASSLGQYNSPLH
TRBV10-3,TRBJ1-2,.,AISVGSTGSYGYT
TRBV7-9,TRBJ1-5,.,ASSLAPDSTSNQPQH